Presented here are 27 T cell receptor beta chains from one specimen sequenced in a study of blood T cell repertoires in COVID-19. Produced via immunoSEQ multiplex PCR; TCRdb's table is partial and in-frame only. The sample yields about 90,000 clones, about nine tenths seen once. Sequencing used peripheral blood. Receptors were obtained from a male donor with acute or convalescent COVID-19.

This sequence joins TRBV7-9 and TRBJ2-3; perhaps D is TRBD1 or TRBD2 (6 bases each). CDR1 and CDR2 from the germline V gene are SEHNR and FQNEAQ (reference sequence). This CDR3 contains 14 residues. With 5 bases removed from V and 2 bases from J, the gap between germline ends came to 11 bases. This CDR3 reads CASSRGANTDTQYF. CDR3 DNA sequence: TGTGCCAGCAGCAGGGGGGCAAACACAGATACGCAGTATTTT.

This clone was observed a single time. The CDR3 nucleotides are TGTGCCAGCAGCTATACTAGCGCCGGGGAGCTGTTTTTT. Its protein is CASSYTSAGELFF. The chain uses TRBV11-3 and TRBJ2-2; 7 bases agree with TRBD2. The CDR3 runs 13 residues. Germline V gives CDR1 SGHNT, CDR2 YENEEA. Trimming cost V 4 bases and J 6 bases; bases outside gene matches: 2.

The chain carries TRBV6-1 and TRBJ1-2; the D is unclear. The ends were cut back, 2 bases at V and 7 bases at J, with 17 bases in the middle. Germline CDR1 and CDR2: MNHNS and SASEGT. CDR3 length equals 15 residues. In nucleotides, the CDR3 is TGTGCCAGCAGTGAATTCCCCCCCGAGCGAGGTGGCTACACCTTC. Amino acids: CASSEFPPERGGYTF.

The rearrangement uses TRBV3-1 (or the pseudogene TRBV3-2) and TRBJ2-7; 9 bases are shared with TRBD1. Trimming removed 4 bases from V and 5 bases from J; junction bases left unmatched: 9. Germline loops: CDR1 LGHDT, CDR2 YNNKEL (reference sequence). This CDR3 is built from 15 residues. Here the CDR3 DNA reads TGTGCCAGCAGCCGAGGACAGGGGCCCCCGGACGAGCAGTACTTC. Its protein is CASSRGQGPPDEQYF.

V usage is TRBV6-4 and J usage is TRBJ2-3; the match to TRBD2 covers 12 bases. This CDR3 contains 16 residues. The ends lost 3 bases at V and 4 bases at J; junction bases unmatched: 5. Germline CDR1 is MRHNA and CDR2 is SNTAGT. CDR3 nucleotides: TGTGCCAGCAGTGAATCACTAGCGGGGGGCCCAGATACGCAGTATTTT. It translates to CASSESLAGGPDTQYF.

J is TRBJ2-5 and V is TRBV9, with 11 bases lining up with TRBD1. The CDR3 covers 16 residues. Unmatched junction bases numbered 4, after V lost 1 base and J lost 2 bases. CDR1 and CDR2 from the germline V gene are SGDLS and YYNGEE. The CDR3 region has the DNA TGTGCCAGCAGCGTAACCGGGACAGGGGGTCAAGAGACCCAGTACTTC. This gives the protein CASSVTGTGGQETQYF.

This clone appeared once. The chain couples TRBV6-6 to TRBJ2-3; 9 nucleotides match TRBD1. V shed 9 bases and J 6 bases; nucleotides not matched to a gene: 13. In germline, CDR1 is MNHNY, CDR2 SVGAGI (reference sequence). The CDR3 runs to 15 residues. The CDR3 sequence: CASSGQGLSGDTQYF. The CDR3 coding sequence is TGTGCCAGTAGCGGACAGGGGTTATCTGGGGATACGCAGTATTTT.

This chain connects TRBV5-4 to TRBJ2-6; D perhaps matches TRBD1 (5 bases). Trimming left V 0 bases short and J 2 bases short, with 9 bases between. The CDR3 spans 16 residues. Germline assignment: CDR1 SGHNT and CDR2 YYREEE (reference sequence). CDR3 region: CASSLGGSPGANVLTF. CDR3 bases: TGTGCCAGCAGCTTGGGGGGCTCCCCTGGGGCCAACGTCCTGACTTTC.

V gene TRBV7-9 combines with J gene TRBJ1-6; D remains unclear. Germline CDR1 is SEHNR and CDR2 is FQNEAQ (reference sequence). The CDR3 extends over 12 amino acids. V lost 3 bases, J lost 8 bases, and 5 bases lay in between. CDR3 nucleotides: TGTGCCAGCAGCTTCCAGGATTCACCCCTCCACTTT. It translates to CASSFQDSPLHF.

The V and J genes are TRBV10-3 and TRBJ1-6; 7 bases agree with TRBD1. Trimming at V came to 8 bases and at J to 6 bases, leaving 7 bases not matched to a gene. CDR1 is ENHRY, CDR2 SYGVKD, per germline. This CDR3 has 14 amino acids. CDR3 DNA: TGTGCCATCTCAGGGGGAGAAAGTAATTCACCCCTCCACTTT. Its translation: CAISGGESNSPLHF.

The chain carries TRBV7-2 and TRBJ2-3, with 10 bases fitting TRBD2. The ends lost 1 base at V and 2 bases at J; junction bases unmatched: 9. This CDR3 has 18 residues. Germline assignment: CDR1 SGHTA and CDR2 FQGNSA. The CDR3 region is CASSLVPSGGSLTDTQYF. As DNA, the CDR3 is TGTGCCAGCAGCTTAGTGCCTAGCGGGGGTTCGCTCACAGATACGCAGTATTTT.

DNA of the CDR3: TGTGCCAGCAGTTTACCTAGCGGGGGGGCCTGGACCTACAATGAGCAGTTCTTC. This sequence encodes CASSLPSGGAWTYNEQFF. The J gene is TRBJ2-1, the V gene TRBV28; TRBD2 matches 12 bases. The length of the CDR3 is 18 residues. CDR1 MDHEN and CDR2 SYDVKM come from the germline V gene. The J segment lost 2 bases and the V segment lost 2 bases, leaving 7 bases of the junction unmatched.

The chain links TRBV5-1 to TRBJ2-5, with TRBD2 matching 12 bases. V was clipped by 3 bases and J by 7 bases; unmatched bases: 4. The CDR3 has 14 residues. CDR1 and CDR2 from the germline V gene are SGHRS and YFSETQ. The CDR3 protein is CASSSSGGAGTQYF. DNA of the CDR3: TGCGCCAGCAGCTCTAGCGGGGGGGCTGGGACCCAGTACTTC.

This chain links TRBV6-5 with TRBJ1-1; D not resolved. The CDR3 contains 13 residues. V was cut by 9 bases and J by 2 bases, with 13 bases left in between. Germline V gene sequence: CDR1 MNHEY, CDR2 SVGAGI. CDR3 amino acids: CASLTAENTEAFF. The CDR3 DNA sequence: TGTGCCAGTCTAACGGCGGAAAACACTGAAGCTTTCTTT.

The table lists this clone with a count of one. The J gene is TRBJ2-2, the V gene TRBV28; the D gene is possibly TRBD1 (6 bases). The ends were cut back, 4 bases at V and 4 bases at J, with 13 bases in the middle. Germline CDR1 MDHEN, CDR2 SYDVKM. This CDR3 spans 15 amino acids. The CDR3 nucleotides read TGTGCCAGCAGTTCCGACAGGCGCGGCACCGGGGAGCTGTTTTTT. This translates into CASSSDRRGTGELFF.

The V call is TRBV6-5, the J call TRBJ1-1, with TRBD1 as a possible D gene (5 bases). Trimming pared 1 base from V and 0 bases from J, leaving 9 bases between. This CDR3 comprises 15 residues. Germline assignment: CDR1 MNHEY and CDR2 SVGAGI. CDR3 region: CASSYFNRMNTEAFF. CDR3 bases: TGTGCCAGCAGTTACTTTAACAGGATGAACACTGAAGCTTTCTTT.

This clone showed up many times. The V call is TRBV6-5, the J call TRBJ2-7; D gene ambiguous. Trimming took 4 bases from V and 5 from J, leaving 18 bases between them. Germline V gene data show CDR1 as MNHEY and CDR2 as SVGAGI. This CDR3 has 15 residues. CDR3 loop: CASSFDTSSSHEQYF. Written as DNA, the CDR3 is TGTGCCAGCAGTTTTGACACATCCTCTTCCCACGAGCAGTACTTC.

CDR3 nucleotides: TGTGCCAGCAGTTACGATCCGGGACAGGGCCCTAGGGATGAGCAGTTCTTC. Translated: CASSYDPGQGPRDEQFF. The V and J genes are TRBV6-2 or TRBV6-3 and TRBJ2-1; 9 positions match TRBD1. CDR1 is MNHEY, CDR2 SVGEGT, per germline. The CDR3 totals 17 residues. The V segment lost 2 bases and the J segment 8 bases; nucleotides outside the gene matches: 13.

The chain uses TRBV12-3 or TRBV12-4 and TRBJ2-1, with D perhaps TRBD1 (6 bases). This CDR3 is built from 12 residues. Trimming shortened V by 5 bases and J by 15 bases, and 17 bases separated the two germline ends. The CDR3, as DNA: TGTGCCAGCAGTCCCCCACAGGGCCCTCCGTTCTTC. This encodes CASSPPQGPPFF.

This clone turned up a few times. The chain employs TRBV21-1 and TRBJ1-2; TRBD1 was called by the table and not checked on the DNA. TRBV21-1 is given as a pseudogene. CDR3 length: 14 amino acids. The CDR3 loop is CASILRGSRGRYTF. For the CDR3, the DNA is TGTGCCAGCATCCTTAGGGGCTCCCGCGGACGCTACACCTTC.

A single count supports this clone. The chain employs TRBV19 and TRBJ2-7, with D possibly TRBD2 on 6 matching bases. The V end lost 3 bases, the J end lost 2 bases, and 11 bases lay between the germline ends. Germline values: CDR1 LNHDA, CDR2 SQIVND (reference sequence). The CDR3 consists of 14 residues. The CDR3 region has the DNA TGTGCCAGTAGTATCGGACGGGGGACCTACGAGCAGTACTTC. Its translation: CASSIGRGTYEQYF.

The rearrangement links TRBV5-4 to TRBJ2-5, with D unresolved. Germline lookup yields CDR1 SGHNT and CDR2 YYREEE (reference sequence). The CDR3 runs to 14 residues. The V end lost 0 bases, the J end lost 4 bases, and 10 bases lay between the germline ends. In DNA, the CDR3 is TGTGCCAGCAGCTTGGAGCTCCTTGGAGAGACCCAGTACTTC. As protein: CASSLELLGETQYF.

The chain employs TRBV7-9 and TRBJ1-5; 12 nucleotides agree with TRBD1. This CDR3 is 16 amino acids long. J lost 7 bases, V lost 5 bases, and 9 bases had no gene match. Germline-derived CDR1 and CDR2 are SEHNR and FQNEAQ (reference sequence). Here the CDR3 reads CASSVTGTGGEQPQHF. The DNA for the CDR3 is TGTGCCAGCAGCGTCACCGGGACAGGGGGCGAGCAGCCCCAGCATTTT.

This chain joins TRBV30 and TRBJ2-2; 10 positions agree with TRBD1. CDR1 is GTSNPN, CDR2 SVGIG, per germline (reference sequence). V shed 4 bases and J 4 bases; nucleotides not matched to a gene: 6. This CDR3 region has 15 residues. The CDR3 bases are TGTGCCTGGAAGCCGGGACAGGGGTTCACCGGGGAGCTGTTTTTT. It yields the protein CAWKPGQGFTGELFF. The full variable domain, rest sourced from reference TRBV30 and TRBJ2-2, is SQTIHQWPATLVQPVGSPLSLECTVEGTSNPNLYWYRQAAGRGLQLLFYSVGIGQISSEVPQNLSASRPQDRQFILSSKKLLLSDSGFYLCAWKPGQGFTGELFFGEGSRLTVL.

The chain employs TRBV6-5 and TRBJ1-1; TRBD1 matches 8 bases. Trimming took 6 bases from V and 1 from J; bases not matched to a gene: 4. This CDR3 comprises 14 residues. In germline, CDR1 is MNHEY, CDR2 SVGAGI. CDR3 DNA sequence: TGTGCCAGCAGAACCGGGACAGGGAACACTGAAGCTTTCTTT. The encoded protein is CASRTGTGNTEAFF.

The CDR3 bases are TGTGCCAGCAGCGTAGCCCCCGCGGGGCCGGCCGGGGAGCTGTTTTTT. Translating it yields CASSVAPAGPAGELFF. The chain employs TRBV9 and TRBJ2-2; D is possibly TRBD2 (6 bases). The CDR3 contains 16 residues. Germline-derived CDR1 and CDR2 are SGDLS and YYNGEE. Trimming cost V 0 bases and J 6 bases, with 15 bases left between them.

Points on this clone: Other DNA sequences within the sample encode an identical CDR3. The chain links TRBV19 to TRBJ1-5, with D tentatively TRBD1 (6 bases). There are 13 residues in the CDR3. V was trimmed by 4 bases and J by 6 bases, leaving 10 bases between them. Germline CDR1 and CDR2: LNHDA and SQIVND (reference sequence). The CDR3 reads CASSKGVGQPQHF. CDR3 sequence (DNA): TGTGCCAGTAGTAAGGGGGTGGGTCAGCCCCAGCATTTT.